Below are 5 T cell receptor beta chains sequenced from a single sample in a study of HIV-infected patients and healthy controls. cDNA was made from around 0.5 ug RNA using alpha and beta constant primers. Using multiplexing indices, alpha and beta chain libraries were generated apart by chain-specific third strand synthesis. TCRdb fed the 5' RACE reads into MiXCR, producing one record per CDR3 protein. This sample has approximately 8,700 distinct CDR3 sequences, with 8.7% found just once. Follow-up blood was drawn about 14 weeks, roughly three months, after antiretroviral therapy began. The repertoire came from unfractionated whole blood and reflected all unsorted peripheral T cells. The input for sequencing was blood, taken during antiretroviral therapy. The source is an adult with HIV infection.

This clonotype was seen repeatedly, ten times or more. V usage is TRBV20-1 and J usage is TRBJ2-3; TRBD2 might be the D (6 bases). Germline loops: CDR1 DFQATT, CDR2 SNEGSKA (reference sequence). V lost 5 bases and J 0 bases, leaving 15 bases between the germline ends. The length of the CDR3 is 15 residues. The CDR3 loop reads CSAPAGGASTDTQYF. The CDR3 DNA follows: TGCAGTGCTCCAGCGGGCGGTGCTAGCACAGATACGCAGTATTTT.

This chain uses TRBV6-1 with TRBJ1-1; no definite D call. Germline lookup yields CDR1 MNHNS and CDR2 SASEGT. There are 13 residues in the CDR3. V was shortened by 7 bases and J by 3 bases, with 12 bases between the two germline ends. The CDR3 reads CASTALRDTEAFF. CDR3 bases: TGTGCCAGCACGGCGCTTAGGGACACTGAAGCTTTCTTT.

In its sample, this clonotype was seen many times. The chain carries TRBV11-2 and TRBJ2-7, with TRBD2 matching over 8 bases. Trimming removed 2 bases from V and 0 bases from J; junction bases left unmatched: 3. Per germline, CDR1 SGHAT and CDR2 FQNNGV. The CDR3 spans 15 residues. CDR3 loop: CASSLNGGGSYEQYV. CDR3 bases: TGTGCCAGCAGCTTAAACGGGGGGGGCTCCTACGAGCAGTACGTC.

This clonotype has at least ten counts. The rearrangement joins TRBV4-1 to TRBJ1-3, with D hard to call. Germline V gene sequence: CDR1 MGHRA, CDR2 YSYEKL. The V end was cut by 1 base, the J end by 0 bases, with 4 bases between. The CDR3 consists of 14 residues. This CDR3 reads CASSQGDSGNTIYF. The CDR3 nucleotides read TGCGCCAGCAGCCAAGGGGACTCTGGAAACACCATATATTTT.

The J gene is TRBJ2-7, the V gene TRBV28, with D possibly matching TRBD2 (5 bases). The CDR3 is 13 amino acids. The germline gives CDR1 MDHEN, CDR2 SYDVKM. The V end was cut by 8 bases, the J end by 0 bases, with 11 bases between. In DNA, the CDR3 is TGTGCCAGCCTTAATGGGAGCTCCTACGAGCAGTACTTC. Protein: CASLNGSSYEQYF.